This note documents a single T cell receptor beta chain sequence. There is no known antigen for this receptor. Within one base of it there is no much larger clone, and no base qualities were kept. This specimen belongs to a study of T cell repertoires in cytomegalovirus infection (dated by TCRdb to the late 2010s). With regard to the full study: The HLA type of each donor mattered for the analysis, because public TCR beta signatures pointed to carriage of CMV infection along with the matching HLA type.

The germline V gene yields LGHNT for CDR1 and FRNRAP for CDR2. The junction carries 8 bases between V and J, which are trimmed by 6 bases and 4 bases respectively. The CDR3, cysteine through phenylalanine, is 12 amino acids long. Only CDR3 DNA remains: 36 bases, in frame from the first base. The study at large found these results: In the ex vivo response, HLA-C-restricted CMV-specific TCR beta clonotypes were dominant, and in two of eight donors the single most frequent clonotype came from this HLA-C-restricted group. Cumulative frequency of public TCR beta family members discriminated carriers of CMV infection plus the relevant HLA type in this cohort and an independent approximately 350-donor cohort.

Reads for this sample came from an Illumina HiSeq 1500. TCRdb reprocessed the public reads (quality trimming at Q25 with fastp, clone calling with MiXCR) and kept in-frame beta chains. Here each entry gathers all rows of one CDR3 protein and keeps the most common genes and DNA. Here the sample has roughly 720,000 distinct CDR3 sequences; 35% occur a single time. The top ten constitute 2.5% to 3% of the sample. Sequencing used PBMCs. The rearrangement combines TRBV12-5 with TRBJ2-3; D gene: possibly TRBD2, on 6 matching bases. The TCR comes from a human donor in good health (CMV status not recorded). Some clones in this sample may be carry-over from other donors' samples. In nucleotides, the sequence is TGTGCTAGTGGCGCTAGCGCAGATACGCAGTATTTT. Translation gives CASGASADTQYF. Reference TRBV12-5 and TRBJ2-3 proteins supply the regions before and after the CDR3; the full variable domain is: DARVTQTPRHKVTEMGQEVTMRCQPILGHNTVFWYRQTMMQGLELLAYFRNRAPLDDSGMPKDRFSAEMPDATLATLKIQPSEPRDSAVYFCASGASADTQYFGPGTRLTVL.